Listed below are T cell receptor beta chains from one sample, sequenced in a study of T-cell memory formation after mild COVID-19. From the 5' RACE reads, TCRdb called clonotypes with MiXCR, one entry per CDR3 protein. This table has about 540,000 distinct CDR3 sequences, just over 20% appearing once. Sample: PBMCs or a T cell subset sorted from them (not recorded which). Every receptor here comes from an adult woman who had mild COVID-19 (a few samples of this study predate the infection). Cell type and time point are not known. Each CDR3 is given with its conserved first and last residue. The order of the fields is D gene, CDR3 length, J gene, clone size, V gene, CDR3 protein, CDR3 DNA. A D gene is named only where the DNA matches it firmly. Not all rows give a size; the values are once, few, many and, for expanded clones, a class.

TRBD1,14,TRBJ1-1,-,TRBV15,CATSRVDRDAEAFF,TGTGCCACCAGCAGGGTTGACAGGGACGCTGAAGCTTTCTTT
-,16,TRBJ1-1,-,TRBV18,CASSRIPVGRALEAFF,TGTGCCAGCTCACGCATTCCCGTCGGTAGGGCGCTCGAAGCTTTCTTT
TRBD1,15,TRBJ2-7,-,TRBV7-9,CASSSSWDRAYEQYF,TGTGCCAGCAGTTCGAGCTGGGACAGGGCCTACGAGCAGTACTTC
-,15,TRBJ2-5,-,TRBV6-5,CASSYGDGSRKTQYF,TGTGCCAGCAGTTACGGTGACGGCAGTAGGAAGACCCAGTACTTC
TRBD2,15,TRBJ2-3,-,TRBV2,CASLKAGGNADTQYF,TGTGCCAGCCTTAAAGCGGGGGGGAATGCAGATACGCAGTATTTT
-,13,TRBJ1-5,-,TRBV6-1,CASSEYGNQPQHF,TGTGCCAGCAGTGAATATGGGAATCAGCCCCAGCATTTT
TRBD2,17,TRBJ2-5,-,TRBV5-1,CASSLWTSGKEGKTQYF,TGCGCCAGCAGCCTGTGGACTAGCGGGAAGGAGGGCAAAACCCAGTACTTC
-,14,TRBJ2-7,-,TRBV4-1,CASSHSRGPYEQYF,TGCGCCAGCAGCCACTCCCGGGGCCCGTACGAGCAGTACTTC
-,15,TRBJ1-6,-,TRBV12-3/TRBV12-4,CASRSGRLIDSPLHF,TGTGCCAGCAGGTCCGGGAGGTTAATAGATTCACCCCTCCACTTT
-,16,TRBJ1-5,few,TRBV6-5,CASSPRGGGNNQPQHF,TGTGCCAGCAGTCCGAGGGGTGGGGGAAACAATCAGCCCCAGCATTTT
-,13,TRBJ1-3,-,TRBV5-1,CASSLDPGNTIYF,TGCGCCAGCAGCTTGGACCCTGGAAACACCATATATTTT
-,11,TRBJ1-1,-,TRBV20-1,CSAGYFTEAFF,TGCAGCGCAGGGTACTTCACTGAAGCTTTCTTT
TRBD2,16,TRBJ2-7,-,TRBV7-2,CASSQQPSGGKYEQYF,TGTGCCAGCAGCCAACAACCTAGCGGGGGGAAGTACGAGCAGTACTTC
TRBD1,13,TRBJ2-7,many,TRBV7-9,CASFRTGGYEQYF,TGTGCCAGCTTTCGGACAGGGGGCTACGAGCAGTACTTC
-,12,TRBJ1-2,-,TRBV29-1,CSVRLSGYGYTF,TGCAGCGTTAGACTGTCTGGATATGGCTACACCTTC
-,16,TRBJ2-5,-,TRBV5-4,CASSSRRAAPLATQYF,TGTGCCAGCAGCTCCCGGCGGGCAGCTCCCCTCGCGACCCAGTACTTC
TRBD1,14,TRBJ1-1,few,TRBV29-1,CSVERRGQKTEAFF,TGCAGCGTTGAGAGGAGGGGACAGAAAACTGAAGCTTTCTTT
TRBD2,16,TRBJ2-5,few,TRBV10-3,CAISEDHAGGMETQYF,TGTGCCATCAGTGAGGATCATGCGGGGGGGATGGAGACCCAGTACTTC
TRBD1,17,TRBJ2-4,-,TRBV18,CASSSRTGDSAKNIQYF,TGTGCCAGCTCATCGCGGACAGGGGATTCGGCCAAAAACATTCAGTACTTC
-,16,TRBJ2-3,-,TRBV18,CASSAFSGPGTDTQYF,TGTGCCAGCTCAGCCTTTAGCGGTCCAGGCACAGATACGCAGTATTTT
TRBD2,16,TRBJ2-5,few,TRBV29-1,CSVEDWVGGRGETQYF,TGCAGCGTTGAAGATTGGGTAGGCGGGAGGGGCGAGACCCAGTACTTC
-,14,TRBJ1-2,-,TRBV2,CASSESHRFYGYTF,TGTGCCAGCAGTGAGTCCCACAGGTTCTATGGCTACACCTTC
TRBD2,18,TRBJ2-1,few,TRBV24-1,CATSGVPGLAGVINEQFF,TGTGCCACCAGTGGTGTGCCGGGACTAGCGGGAGTTATAAATGAGCAGTTCTTC
TRBD1,16,TRBJ2-2,-,TRBV20-1,CSARAMGTGGTGELFF,TGCAGTGCTAGAGCGATGGGGACAGGGGGCACCGGGGAGCTGTTTTTT
TRBD2,16,TRBJ2-1,few,TRBV20-1,CSAPLAGANIHNEQFF,TGCAGTGCTCCTCTAGCGGGAGCCAATATCCACAATGAGCAGTTCTTC
TRBD2,16,TRBJ2-5,-,TRBV11-2,CASSPYSGGAVETQYF,TGTGCCAGCAGCCCATATAGCGGGGGGGCAGTTGAGACCCAGTACTTC